This TCR beta chain stems from a study of blood T cells in healthy people across ages. Points from the study as a whole: With age, beta diversity per million T cells declined roughly linearly, significantly by approximately 40.

A note on this clonotype: The antigen remains undetermined.

The use of a sample-barcoded 5' primer and a J-beta primer mix characterized a second PCR of roughly 6 to 12 cycles. The template-switch adaptor, which had 12 random nucleotides, put a tag on each cDNA molecule. TCRdb redid the calling of the 5' RACE reads with MiXCR, one entry per CDR3 protein. The profile covers fewer than 2,000,000 distinct CDR3 sequences, with 30% to 35% appearing a single time and approximately 10% taken by the ten largest. V lost 1 base and J lost 4, with 8 bases in between. This CDR3 region has 12 residues. From germline, CDR1 is SQVTM and CDR2 ANQGSEA. Total RNA extracted from each sample amounted to at least 5 micrograms.

The sequenced sample was blood. The chain recombines TRBV29-1 with TRBJ2-7; D possibly corresponds to TRBD1 (5 bases). This clonotype originated in a woman aged 25 to 45 in good health. The CDR3 loop reads CSVEGGHYEQYF. CDR3 bases: TGCAGCGTTGAAGGAGGACATTACGAGCAGTACTTC.